This TCR beta chain was identified during a study of CD8+ T cells in alopecia areata. The treatment is: oral pan-JAK inhibitor, 5-10 mg twice daily. Samples from alopecia areata patients were lesional scalp punch biopsies and peripheral blood. The V end lost 0 bases, the J end lost 1 base, and 4 bases lay between the germline ends. The CDR3 consists of 13 residues. Germline-derived CDR1 and CDR2 are GTSNPN and SVGIG (reference sequence). After isolation, RNA underwent reverse transcription to generate cDNA as the sequencing template. Produced via immunoSEQ multiplex PCR; TCRdb's table is partial and in-frame only. The sample carries about 200,000 clones, about 65% recorded once. Whole-study results and caveats: Uncertainty remains about how baseline CD8+ expansion links to response, with one nonresponder. Normal skin's resident alphabeta T cells are also sequenced in scalp samples. In lesional scalp, particularly from alopecia totalis/universalis, clonality was higher than in normal scalp.

In the case of this clone: Its antigen is not identified. Additional DNA sequences in this sample encode the identical CDR3.

The sequence was collected from a human donor with alopecia areata. The material sequenced was CD4+ T cells sorted from blood, taken between weeks 47 and 50, from a patient treated with tofacitinib. The chain uses TRBV30 and TRBJ1-5; the D is unclear. The CDR3 DNA reads as TGTGCCTGGAGTGTCAGGAGCAATCAGCCCCAGCATTTT. It translates to CAWSVRSNQPQHF.